Listed below are T cell receptor beta chains from one sample, sequenced in a study of blood T cell repertoires in COVID-19. Generated by immunoSEQ multiplex PCR, the TCRdb table keeps only in-frame clones and is missing some. The sample shows 350,000 to 450,000 clones, more than 75% of them seen only once. The sample taken for sequencing was peripheral blood. Receptor source: a human donor in a cohort sampled during active COVID-19. Both conserved end residues are part of each CDR3. The order of the fields is V gene, J gene, D gene, CDR3 length, clone size, CDR3 DNA, CDR3 protein. A D gene is named only where the DNA matches it firmly. Only part of the rows carry a size: once, few, many, or a class if the clone is expanded.

TRBV10-3	TRBJ1-3	NA	16	NA	TGTGCCATCAGCCGACAGAGCCCGCGCTCTGGAAACACCATATATTTT	CAISRQSPRSGNTIYF
TRBV11-2	TRBJ2-1	TRBD1	16	once	TGTGCCAGCAGCTCCCGTCCGAAACAGGGGCCGCCGTATGCGTTCTTC	CASSSRPKQGPPYAFF
TRBV5-5	TRBJ1-6	NA	15	NA	TGTGCCAGCAGCTTGGGTATGGGCGATAATTCACCCCTCCACTTT	CASSLGMGDNSPLHF
TRBV5-1	TRBJ1-6	NA	14	NA	TGCGCCAGCAGCTTGGGGGTCAGGGATTCACCCCTCCACTTT	CASSLGVRDSPLHF
TRBV27	TRBJ1-2	NA	16	NA	TGTGCCAGCAGTTTATCTAGGGGGAATCTCCCCTATGGCTACACCTTC	CASSLSRGNLPYGYTF
TRBV5-6	TRBJ2-7	NA	16	once	TGTGCCAGCAGCTTTGACTCACAGGGCCCCCTCTACGAGCAGTACTTC	CASSFDSQGPLYEQYF
TRBV30	TRBJ2-7	NA	13	NA	TGTGCCTGGAGTGAAGGTACAGGCTACGAGCAGTACTTC	CAWSEGTGYEQYF
TRBV6-5	TRBJ1-5	TRBD1	13	NA	TGTGCCAGCAGGGAGGGGGCAGGTCAGCCCCAGCATTTT	CASREGAGQPQHF
TRBV5-1	TRBJ1-4	NA	15	once	TGCGCCAGCAGCTTGGGGGGCGCAACTAATGAAAAACTGTTTTTT	CASSLGGATNEKLFF
TRBV7-8	TRBJ1-5	NA	15	few	TGTGCCAGCAGCTTAGCGCAGGGGCCTGGGCAGCCCCAGCATTTT	CASSLAQGPGQPQHF
TRBV3-1/TRBV3-2	TRBJ2-7	TRBD2	14	NA	TGTGCCAGCAGCCAAAGACTAGCGGGAGGGGAGCAGTACTTC	CASSQRLAGGEQYF
TRBV30	TRBJ2-7	NA	15	NA	TGTGCCTGGAGGGCGGACGCAGGAGGGTCCTACGAGCAGTACTTC	CAWRADAGGSYEQYF
TRBV2	TRBJ2-5	TRBD2	15	once	TGTGCCAGCTGCCTCAGCGGGAGCGACCAAGAGACCCAGTACTTC	CASCLSGSDQETQYF
TRBV29-1	TRBJ2-3	TRBD2	15	NA	TGCAGCGTTGCCGTGACTAGCGAGGGCACAGATACGCAGTATTTT	CSVAVTSEGTDTQYF
TRBV9	TRBJ2-2	TRBD2	20	NA	TGTGCCAGCAGCGCGACGCCCCCAAGGGAAAGCGGGAGGCTTAACGGGGAGCTGTTTTTT	CASSATPPRESGRLNGELFF
TRBV3-1/TRBV3-2	TRBJ1-1	NA	16	NA	TGTGCCAGCAGCTCGTTAGAAGGGACATCGAACACTGAAGCTTTCTTT	CASSSLEGTSNTEAFF
TRBV3-1/TRBV3-2	TRBJ1-3	NA	15	NA	TGTGCCAGCAGCCAAGATAGGGGCAGAGACATCACCATATATTTT	CASSQDRGRDITIYF
TRBV27	TRBJ2-7	TRBD1	14	NA	TGTGCCAGCAGTCGACAGGGGAGGTCCTACGAGCAGTACTTC	CASSRQGRSYEQYF
TRBV28	TRBJ1-1	NA	14	NA	TGTGCCAGCAGCCGACCAGGAACGGGGACTGAAGCTTTCTTT	CASSRPGTGTEAFF
TRBV19	TRBJ2-1	TRBD2	14	NA	TGTGCCAGTAGTATCCAGACTAGCTCGGATGAGCAGTTCTTC	CASSIQTSSDEQFF
TRBV21-1	TRBJ2-1	NA	17	NA	NA	CASSKWASGSPYNEQFF
TRBV29-1	TRBJ2-7	NA	14	NA	TGCAGCGTTGAAGGTCGCCAGGGGAGCGAGGGGCAGTACTTC	CSVEGRQGSEGQYF
TRBV7-3	TRBJ2-3	NA	14	NA	TGTGCCAGCAGCTTACGACTAGAAACAGATACGCAGTATTTT	CASSLRLETDTQYF
TRBV6-5	TRBJ2-1	TRBD2	16	NA	TGTGCCAGCAGTTACTCGGCAAGCGGGGGGGCTCATGAGCAGTTCTTC	CASSYSASGGAHEQFF
TRBV7-9	TRBJ1-1	NA	13	few	TGTGCCAGCATACGCGGGTCAGGGGAGAAAGCTTTCTTT	CASIRGSGEKAFF
TRBV12-3/TRBV12-4	TRBJ2-7	NA	13	once	TGTGCCAGCAGCCCACGGCAGGGCTACGAGCAGTACTTC	CASSPRQGYEQYF
TRBV10-3	TRBJ1-1	NA	14	NA	TGTGCCATCAGTGAGTCGGGGGCCGGGACATCAGCTTTCTTT	CAISESGAGTSAFF
TRBV3-1/TRBV3-2	TRBJ2-1	NA	17	few	TGTGCCAGCAGCCAAGTCAAAACTAGCCAGAACTACAATGAGCAGTTCTTC	CASSQVKTSQNYNEQFF
TRBV6-5	TRBJ2-3	NA	13	NA	TGTGCCAGCAGTTACTCCAAGACAGAGACGCAGTATTTT	CASSYSKTETQYF
TRBV25-1	TRBJ2-3	TRBD2	15	once	TGTGCCAGCAGCAGCATCCGGGACTACACAGATACGCAGTATTTT	CASSSIRDYTDTQYF
TRBV4-2	TRBJ2-3	TRBD2	17	NA	TGTGCCAGCAGCCAAGGTTCGGTGAGCGGGAGGGCTGATACGCAGTATTTT	CASSQGSVSGRADTQYF
TRBV15	TRBJ1-2	TRBD1	15	NA	TGTGCCACCAGCGAGACAGGGGGTCCATACTATGGCTACACCTTC	CATSETGGPYYGYTF
TRBV7-2	TRBJ2-3	NA	14	NA	TGTGCCAGCAGCCCCGACTCCACCACAGATACGCAGTATTTT	CASSPDSTTDTQYF
TRBV5-4	TRBJ2-6	NA	16	NA	TGTGCCAGCAGCTTGCTGGGAGTAGCTGGGGCCAACGTCCTGACTTTC	CASSLLGVAGANVLTF
TRBV7-7	TRBJ2-5	TRBD2	14	NA	TGTGCTAGCAGCCCGGGACTAGATCGGGAGACCCAGTACTTC	CASSPGLDRETQYF
TRBV5-1	TRBJ1-5	TRBD1	18	NA	TGCGCCAGCAGCCCCGGGACAGGACAATCCAATAGCAATCAGCCCCAGCATTTT	CASSPGTGQSNSNQPQHF
TRBV2	TRBJ2-3	TRBD2	15	NA	TGTGCCAGCAGTGCCCTTAGCGGGAGGGAAGATACGCAGTATTTT	CASSALSGREDTQYF
TRBV29-1	TRBJ2-3	TRBD2	15	NA	TGCAGCGTTGAACCCCCGGGGGGGGGCACAGATACGCAGTATTTT	CSVEPPGGGTDTQYF
TRBV5-8	TRBJ2-1	TRBD2	16	once	TGTGCCAGCAGAGTAACTAGCGTTAATTGGTACAATGAGCAGTTCTTC	CASRVTSVNWYNEQFF